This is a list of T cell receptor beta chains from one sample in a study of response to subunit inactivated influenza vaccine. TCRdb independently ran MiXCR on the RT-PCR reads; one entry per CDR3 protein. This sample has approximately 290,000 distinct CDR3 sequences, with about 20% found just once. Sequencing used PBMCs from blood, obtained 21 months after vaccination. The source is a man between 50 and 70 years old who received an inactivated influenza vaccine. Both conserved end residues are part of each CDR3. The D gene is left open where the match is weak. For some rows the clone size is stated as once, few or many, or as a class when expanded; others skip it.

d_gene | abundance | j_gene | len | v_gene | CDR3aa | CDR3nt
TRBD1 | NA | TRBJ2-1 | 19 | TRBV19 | CASSTGTGGLTSSYNEQFF | TGTGCCAGTAGTACCGGGACAGGGGGCCTTACTAGCTCCTACAATGAGCAGTTCTTC
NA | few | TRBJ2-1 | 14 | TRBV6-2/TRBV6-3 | CASKRDLAYNEQFF | TGTGCCAGTAAACGGGACTTGGCCTACAATGAGCAGTTCTTC
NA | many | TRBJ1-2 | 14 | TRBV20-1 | CSARSPEGYYGYTF | TGCAGTGCTAGAAGTCCAGAGGGCTACTATGGCTACACCTTC
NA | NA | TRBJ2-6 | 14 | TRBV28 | CASSQNRGANVLTF | TGTGCCAGCAGCCAAAATCGTGGGGCCAACGTCCTGACTTTC
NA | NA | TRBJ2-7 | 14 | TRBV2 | CASNPRTDSYEQYF | TGTGCCAGCAATCCTCGGACGGACTCCTACGAGCAGTACTTC
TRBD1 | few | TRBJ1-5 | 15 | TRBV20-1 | CSARRAGGAGQPQHF | TGCAGTGCTAGGAGGGCAGGGGGCGCGGGGCAGCCCCAGCATTTT
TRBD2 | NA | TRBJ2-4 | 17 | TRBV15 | CATSRSRSLAGGNIQYF | TGTGCCACCAGCAGAAGTCGGAGTCTAGCGGGAGGAAACATTCAGTACTTC
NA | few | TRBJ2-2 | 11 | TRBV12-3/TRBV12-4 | CASSQLGELFF | TGTGCCAGCAGCCAGCTGGGGGAGCTGTTTTTT
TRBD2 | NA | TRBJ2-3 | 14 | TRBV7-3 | CASSPGLAGYTQYF | TGTGCCAGCAGCCCTGGACTAGCGGGTTATACGCAGTATTTT
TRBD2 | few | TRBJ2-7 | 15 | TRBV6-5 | CASSSRLAGVYEQYF | TGTGCCAGCAGTTCCCGGCTAGCGGGAGTCTACGAGCAGTACTTC
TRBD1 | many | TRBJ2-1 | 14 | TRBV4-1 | CASSQSDRVYEKFF | TGCGCCAGCAGCCAATCCGACAGGGTATATGAGAAGTTCTTC
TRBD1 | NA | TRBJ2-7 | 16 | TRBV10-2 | CASRRTTGAYSYEQYF | TGCGCCAGCAGGAGAACCACAGGGGCCTATTCCTACGAGCAGTACTTC
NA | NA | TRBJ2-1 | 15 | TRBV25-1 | CASSESGLTHSEQFF | TGTGCCAGCAGTGAATCGGGATTAACCCACAGTGAGCAGTTCTTC
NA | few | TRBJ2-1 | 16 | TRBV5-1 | CASSLGPPRGDNEQFF | TGCGCCAGCAGCTTGGGTCCCCCCAGGGGGGACAATGAGCAGTTCTTC
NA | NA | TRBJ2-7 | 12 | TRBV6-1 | CASVRGLYEQYF | TGTGCCAGCGTGCGAGGTCTCTACGAGCAGTACTTC
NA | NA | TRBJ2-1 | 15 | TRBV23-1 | CASSVAGDSYNEQFF | TGCGCCAGCAGCGTCGCCGGGGACTCCTACAATGAGCAGTTCTTC
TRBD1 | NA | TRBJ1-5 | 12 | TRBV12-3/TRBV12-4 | CASTGTGQPQHF | TGTGCCAGCACAGGGACAGGCCAGCCCCAGCATTTT
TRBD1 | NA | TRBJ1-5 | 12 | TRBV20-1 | CGYNRGSQPQHF | TGCGGTTATAACAGGGGAAGTCAGCCCCAGCATTTT
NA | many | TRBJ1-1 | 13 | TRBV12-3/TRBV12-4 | CASVSWSVAEAFF | TGTGCCAGCGTTTCTTGGTCCGTGGCTGAAGCTTTCTTT
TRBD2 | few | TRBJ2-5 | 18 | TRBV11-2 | CASSPGLAGEPRQETQYF | TGTGCCAGCAGCCCCGGACTAGCGGGAGAGCCCCGCCAAGAGACCCAGTACTTC
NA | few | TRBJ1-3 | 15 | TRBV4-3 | CASSQDRVTGNTIYF | TGCGCCAGCAGCCAAGATAGGGTGACTGGAAACACCATATATTTT
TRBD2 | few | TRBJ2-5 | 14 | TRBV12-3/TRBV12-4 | CASRSTGGQETQYF | TGTGCCAGCAGATCGACGGGGGGGCAGGAGACCCAGTACTTC
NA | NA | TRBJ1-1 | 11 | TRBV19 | CAIHNGVQAFF | TGTGCCATTCATAACGGGGTCCAAGCTTTCTTT
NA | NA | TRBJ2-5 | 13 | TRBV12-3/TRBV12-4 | CASSQQLQETQYF | TGTGCCAGCAGTCAACAGCTCCAAGAGACCCAGTACTTC
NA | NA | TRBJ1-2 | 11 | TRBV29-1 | CSVEPGKGYTF | TGCAGCGTTGAACCAGGGAAAGGCTACACCTTC
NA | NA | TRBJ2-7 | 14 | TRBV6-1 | CASSEAPGQAEQYF | TGTGCCAGCAGTGAAGCGCCGGGGCAGGCTGAGCAGTACTTC
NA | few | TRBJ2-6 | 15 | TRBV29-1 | CSVITASRGANVLTF | TGCAGCGTTATCACCGCCAGCAGGGGGGCCAACGTCCTGACTTTC
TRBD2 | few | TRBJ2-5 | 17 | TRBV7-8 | CASSSSRGELAEETQYF | TGTGCCAGCAGCTCTTCCCGAGGAGAGCTAGCGGAAGAGACCCAGTACTTC
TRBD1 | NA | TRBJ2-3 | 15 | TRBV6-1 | CASSRQGATTDTQYF | TGTGCCAGCAGTCGACAGGGGGCGACCACAGATACGCAGTATTTT